The sequence of this T cell receptor beta chain was determined in a study of cytomegalovirus exposure and HLA in healthy donors. Study-level findings and limits: High sensitivity and specificity were reportedly achieved when the classifier diagnosed cytomegalovirus status. Associated with cytomegalovirus, according to the listing, were around 170 TCR beta chains. A later analysis appeared to link common viral pathogens to several of the most significant clusters.

Regarding this clone: The target antigen is unknown.

V shed 0 bases and J shed 13 bases, with 7 bases lying between them. The CDR3 spans 11 residues. In germline, CDR1 is MRHNA, CDR2 SNTAGT. PCR employed 60 Vbeta and 13 Jbeta primers. Measured with immunoSEQ multiplex PCR; TCRdb has only the in-frame clones, and not every one. Here the sample spans tens of thousands of clones, less than 8% being singletons. The receptor was isolated from a man aged 50-60 years in good health and CMV-seronegative. The sample consisted of PBMCs. This chain uses TRBV6-4 with TRBJ2-1; perhaps TRBD2 as D (5 bases). The CDR3 DNA reads as TGTGCCAGCAGTGACTCGAGGGCTCAGTTCTTC. Translated, it gives CASSDSRAQFF.